This T cell receptor beta chain was identified during a study of shared T cell receptors in the human thymus. Sequencing used immunoSEQ multiplex PCR; TCRdb keeps in-frame clones, though not all of them. The table includes approximately 760,000 clones, approximately 83% detected once. Germline V gene lookup returns CDR1 SNHLY and CDR2 FYNNEI. V shed 6 bases and J 6 bases; nucleotides not matched to a gene: 29. This CDR3 region has 21 residues. Another study also made use of these data, one on human thymus T cells. This second study notes: Resections that were taken during corrective heart surgery supplied the thymus tissue. It looked as if thymic and blood repertoires used V and J genes in a biased way. In unrelated individuals, thymic repertoires overlapped highly, according to related research.

Sequenced: thymocytes. The clonotype originates from a girl in the first two years of life with a congenital heart defect. The gene calls are TRBV2 and TRBJ1-5, with 7 bases aligning to TRBD1. The CDR3 DNA reads as TGTGCCAGCAGCCCGCCGGGACAGAATGAGGGATCTGTCAGTGGGTTTCAGCCCCAGCATTTT. Translating it yields CASSPPGQNEGSVSGFQPQHF.